This T cell receptor (beta chain) was obtained from a study of metastatic and nonmetastatic thyroid tumors. The overall study: The study looked at repertoires side by side in blood and in tumor or nodule tissue from malignant and benign thyroid patients. Broader study findings: Within blood and tumor, benign nodules reportedly had significantly lower TCR beta diversity than malignant thyroid tumors did.

Thyroid surgery was preceded by no treatment in any patient. The germline V gene has CDR1 SQVTM and CDR2 ANQGSEA. The CDR3 is 13 amino acids. The germline V and J ends were trimmed by 8 bases and 0 bases, with 13 bases remaining between them. Original analysis: Construction of a distant-metastasis classifier for papillary thyroid cancer relied on CDR3 differences across clinicopathological groups. TCRdb reanalyzed the PCR reads via MiXCR. The V and J calls and clone size come from TCRdb's table, not from the authors' own analysis. There are about 30,000 clones in the sample; less than 25% occur only once, and about 2.5% lies in the top ten. This clone has more than one count but fewer than ten. Its antigen is not known.

Sequenced input: blood. This TCR derives from a female donor with papillary thyroid cancer or a benign thyroid nodule (not recorded which). Some clones in this sample may be carry-over from other donors' samples. J is TRBJ1-2 and V is TRBV29-1; D might be TRBD1 (6 bases). This CDR3 is CSFGAGANYGYTF. In DNA form, the CDR3 reads TGCAGCTTTGGGGCAGGGGCTAACTATGGCTACACCTTC.